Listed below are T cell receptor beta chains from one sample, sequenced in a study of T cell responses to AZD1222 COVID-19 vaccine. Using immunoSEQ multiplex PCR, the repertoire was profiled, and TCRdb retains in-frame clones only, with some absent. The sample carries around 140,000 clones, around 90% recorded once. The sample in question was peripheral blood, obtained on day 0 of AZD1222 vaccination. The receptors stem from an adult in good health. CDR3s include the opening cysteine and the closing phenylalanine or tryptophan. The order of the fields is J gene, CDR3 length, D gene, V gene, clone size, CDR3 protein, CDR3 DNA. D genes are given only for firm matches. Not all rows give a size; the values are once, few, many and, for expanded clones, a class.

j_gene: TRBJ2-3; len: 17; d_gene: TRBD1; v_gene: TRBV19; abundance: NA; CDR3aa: CASSTDRGLFGTDTQYF; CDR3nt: TGTGCCAGTAGTACTGACAGGGGGCTCTTCGGCACAGATACGCAGTATTTT
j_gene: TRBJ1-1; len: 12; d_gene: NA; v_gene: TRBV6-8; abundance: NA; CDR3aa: CATTTLEAEAFF; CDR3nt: TGTGCCACCACGACCCTGGAAGCTGAAGCTTTCTTT
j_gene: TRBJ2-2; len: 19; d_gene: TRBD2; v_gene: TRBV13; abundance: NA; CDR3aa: CASSLERLAGERYTGELFF; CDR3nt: TGTGCCAGCAGCTTAGAGCGGCTAGCGGGAGAGAGGTACACCGGGGAGCTGTTTTTT
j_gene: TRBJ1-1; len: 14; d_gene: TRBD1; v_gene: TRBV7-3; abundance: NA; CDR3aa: CASSPTGGPTEAFF; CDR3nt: TGTGCCAGCAGCCCCACAGGGGGCCCCACTGAAGCTTTCTTT
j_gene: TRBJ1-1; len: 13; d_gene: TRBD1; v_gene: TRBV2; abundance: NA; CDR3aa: CASTGQGGTEAFF; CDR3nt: TGTGCCAGCACCGGACAGGGAGGCACTGAAGCTTTCTTT
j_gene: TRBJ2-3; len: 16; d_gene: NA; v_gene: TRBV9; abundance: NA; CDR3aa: CASSVDGGDSTDTQYF; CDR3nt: TGTGCCAGCAGCGTAGACGGCGGCGATAGCACAGATACGCAGTATTTT
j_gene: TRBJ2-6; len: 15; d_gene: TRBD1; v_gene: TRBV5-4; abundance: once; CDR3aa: CASSTGGAGANVLTF; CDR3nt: TGTGCCAGCAGCACAGGGGGCGCTGGGGCCAACGTCCTGACTTTC
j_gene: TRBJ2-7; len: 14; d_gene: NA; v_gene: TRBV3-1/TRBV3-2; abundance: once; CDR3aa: CASSPLVGGREQYF; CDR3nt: TGTGCCAGCAGCCCCTTAGTGGGGGGAAGGGAGCAGTACTTC
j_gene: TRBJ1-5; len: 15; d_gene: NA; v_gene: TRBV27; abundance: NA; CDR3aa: CASSDRGLGNQPQHF; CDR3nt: TGTGCCAGCAGTGATAGGGGGTTGGGCAATCAGCCCCAGCATTTT
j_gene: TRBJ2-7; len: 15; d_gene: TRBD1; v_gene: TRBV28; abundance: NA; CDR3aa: CASSSSTGGTYEQYF; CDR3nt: TGTGCCAGCAGTTCCTCGACAGGGGGTACTTACGAGCAGTACTTC
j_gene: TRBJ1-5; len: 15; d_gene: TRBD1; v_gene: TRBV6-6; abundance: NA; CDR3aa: CASSYSRQGDQPQHF; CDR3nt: TGTGCCAGCAGTTACTCGAGGCAGGGGGATCAGCCCCAGCATTTT
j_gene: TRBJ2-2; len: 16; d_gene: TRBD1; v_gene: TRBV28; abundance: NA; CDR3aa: CASSSPMTGRPGELFF; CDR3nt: TGTGCCAGCAGTTCGCCCATGACAGGGAGACCCGGGGAGCTGTTTTTT
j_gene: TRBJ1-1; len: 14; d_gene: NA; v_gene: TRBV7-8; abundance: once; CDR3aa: CASSLDFGDTEAFF; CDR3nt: TGTGCCAGCAGCTTAGATTTTGGGGATACTGAAGCTTTCTTT
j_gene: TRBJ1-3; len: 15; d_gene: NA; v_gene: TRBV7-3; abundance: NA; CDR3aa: CASSLGPRAGNTIYF; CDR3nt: TGTGCCAGCAGCCTAGGACCGAGGGCTGGAAACACCATATATTTT
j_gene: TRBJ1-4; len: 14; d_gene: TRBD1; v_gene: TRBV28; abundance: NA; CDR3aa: CASSKRQGREKLFF; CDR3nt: TGTGCCAGCAGTAAGAGACAGGGTCGGGAAAAACTGTTTTTT
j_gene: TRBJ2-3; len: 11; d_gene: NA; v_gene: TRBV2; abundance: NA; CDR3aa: CASSYSDTQYF; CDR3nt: TGTGCCAGCAGTTACTCAGATACGCAGTATTTT
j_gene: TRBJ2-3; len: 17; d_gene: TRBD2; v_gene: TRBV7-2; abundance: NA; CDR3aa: CASSLQVLAASTDTQYF; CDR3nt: TGTGCCAGCAGCTTACAAGTACTAGCGGCTAGCACAGATACGCAGTATTTT
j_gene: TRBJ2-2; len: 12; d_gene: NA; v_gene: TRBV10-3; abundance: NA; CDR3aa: CAISEVTGELFF; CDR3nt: TGTGCCATCAGTGAGGTAACCGGGGAGCTGTTTTTT
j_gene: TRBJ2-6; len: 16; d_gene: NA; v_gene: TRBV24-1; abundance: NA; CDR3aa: CATSDRRVEEANVLTF; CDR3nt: TGTGCCACCAGTGACCGTAGGGTTGAGGAGGCCAACGTCCTGACTTTC
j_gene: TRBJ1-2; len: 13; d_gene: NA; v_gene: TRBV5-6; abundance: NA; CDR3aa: CASSFEGYYGYTF; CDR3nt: TGTGCCAGCAGCTTTGAGGGGTACTATGGCTACACCTTC
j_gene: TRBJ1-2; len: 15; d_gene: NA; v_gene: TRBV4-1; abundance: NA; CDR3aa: CASSQEGAFMEGYTF; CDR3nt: TGCGCCAGCAGCCAAGAAGGGGCATTTATGGAAGGCTACACCTTC
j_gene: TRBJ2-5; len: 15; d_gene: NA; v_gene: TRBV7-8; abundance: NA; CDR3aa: CASSLQGWRQETQYF; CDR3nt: TGTGCCAGCAGCTTACAGGGGTGGCGGCAAGAGACCCAGTACTTC